The 11 T cell receptor beta chains below all came from one sample that was sequenced in a study of blood T cell repertoires in COVID-19. The repertoire was sequenced with immunoSEQ multiplex PCR; TCRdb's copy has only in-frame clones and lacks some. The sample yields about 220,000 clones, just over 85% seen once. Sequencing input: PBMCs or T cells enriched from blood (not recorded which). All receptors derive from a woman aged 45-65 years with acute COVID-19.

In DNA form, the CDR3 reads TGTGCCAGCCCAAGCGGGAGCTCCTACAATGAGCAGTTCTTC. It codes for CASPSGSSYNEQFF. The chain combines TRBV2 with TRBJ2-1; 8 nucleotides match TRBD2. Losses at the gene ends were 8 bases for V and 0 bases for J; bases not matched to a gene: 3. CDR3 length: 14 residues. Germline CDR1 reads SNHLY; CDR2 reads FYNNEI.

In DNA, the CDR3 is TGCGCCAGCAGCCAGAGACGGCGTACACTACGGGGGGATGAAAAACTGTTTTTT. This sequence encodes CASSQRRRTLRGDEKLFF. This chain connects TRBV4-1 to TRBJ1-4, with D tentatively TRBD1 (5 bases). V dropped 3 bases and J dropped 6 bases, with 23 bases sitting between them. CDR1 and CDR2 (germline): MGHRA, YSYEKL. This CDR3 has 18 amino acids.

A word on this clone: Other DNA variants within this sample encode the same CDR3. V is TRBV7-3 and J is TRBJ2-3; 8 bases match TRBD2. Germline CDR1 SGHTA, CDR2 FQGTGA. The CDR3 is 15 amino acids. V lost 4 bases to trimming and J lost 0 bases; unmatched junction nucleotides: 3. The CDR3 DNA follows: TGTGCCAGCAGCTCTAGCGGGTTAAGCACAGATACGCAGTATTTT. This translates into CASSSSGLSTDTQYF.

V is TRBV12-3 or TRBV12-4 and J is TRBJ2-2, with no clear D. V was shortened by 8 bases and J by 1 base, with 8 bases between the two germline ends. This CDR3 comprises 13 residues. The CDR3 DNA follows: TGTGCCAGCGCGGCAGTGAACACCGGGGAGCTGTTTTTT. Its translation is CASAAVNTGELFF.

The rearrangement joins TRBV27 to TRBJ2-3; D may be TRBD2 (5 bases). The germline gives CDR1 MNHEY, CDR2 SMNVEV (reference sequence). The CDR3 has 15 amino acids. V was clipped by 0 bases and J by 6 bases, with 13 bases between them. The CDR3 loop is CASSLSLSEADTQYF. The CDR3, as DNA: TGTGCCAGCAGTTTATCACTGTCGGAGGCTGATACGCAGTATTTT.

The CDR3 DNA follows: TGTGCCAGCAGCGTAGCTAGGAGTTCCAAGAACACCGGGGAGCTGTTTTTT. Amino acid sequence: CASSVARSSKNTGELFF. V gene TRBV9 combines with J gene TRBJ2-2, with no clear D. CDR1 SGDLS and CDR2 YYNGEE come from the germline V gene. V was cut by 0 bases and J by 1 base, with 13 bases left in between. CDR3 length: 17 residues.

This sequence joins TRBV29-1 and TRBJ1-1, with 8 bases lining up with TRBD1. V gave up 4 bases and J gave up 7 bases; unmatched junction bases: 5. Germline values: CDR1 SQVTM, CDR2 ANQGSEA. This CDR3 is built from 12 residues. The CDR3 loop reads CSVAGGPNEAFF. The CDR3 DNA sequence: TGCAGCGTTGCAGGGGGCCCCAATGAAGCTTTCTTT.

This rearrangement joins TRBV19 to TRBJ1-2; tentative D call: TRBD1 (6 bases). This CDR3 is built from 13 residues. Germline CDR1 is LNHDA and CDR2 is SQIVND (reference sequence). Trimming pared 9 bases from V and 7 bases from J, leaving 18 bases between. CDR3 residues: CASHAGGGPGYTF. Written as DNA, the CDR3 is TGTGCCAGCCACGCTGGGGGGGGGCCTGGCTACACCTTC. Full variable domain (remainder filled in from reference TRBV19 and TRBJ1-2): DGGITQSPKYLFRKEGQNVTLSCEQNLNHDAMYWYRQDPGQGLRLIYYSQIVNDFQKGDIAEGYSVSREKKESFPLTVTSAQKNPTAFYLCASHAGGGPGYTFGSGTRLTVV.

V and J are TRBV5-1 and TRBJ2-3, with 8 bases identical to TRBD1. Germline values: CDR1 SGHRS, CDR2 YFSETQ. Trimming took 9 bases from V and 2 from J; bases not matched to a gene: 8. The CDR3 spans 14 residues. This CDR3 is CATSPGQATDTQYF. The CDR3 nucleotides are TGCGCCACCAGTCCGGGACAGGCCACAGATACGCAGTATTTT.

This clone was seen once. J is TRBJ2-1 and V is TRBV7-2; TRBD2 aligns across 9 bases. CDR1 SGHTA and CDR2 FQGNSA come from the germline V gene. This CDR3 comprises 15 residues. V shed 5 bases, J shed 3 bases, and the junction held 5 bases outside the gene matches. CDR3 nucleotide sequence: TGTGCCAGCAGCCATAGCGGGAGCGTCTACAATGAGCAGTTCTTC. Translating gives CASSHSGSVYNEQFF. Combining the CDR3 with reference TRBV7-2 and TRBJ2-1 gives the whole variable domain GAGVSQSPSNKVTEKGKDVELRCDPISGHTALYWYRQSLGQGLEFLIYFQGNSAPDKSGLPSDRFSAERTGGSVSTLTIQRTQQEDSAVYLCASSHSGSVYNEQFFGPGTRLTVL.

This clone was picked up a small number of times. This chain links TRBV5-6 with TRBJ1-1; 7 bases line up with TRBD1. This CDR3 is 18 amino acids long. The J segment lost 1 base and the V segment lost 6 bases, leaving 18 bases of the junction unmatched. CDR1 SGHDT and CDR2 YYEEEE come from the germline V gene. Here the CDR3 reads CASTRQGTIDWGNTEAFF. CDR3 bases: TGTGCCAGCACCAGACAGGGAACGATTGACTGGGGGAACACTGAAGCTTTCTTT.